This passage covers 10 T cell receptor beta chains from one sample sequenced in a study of T-cell reconstitution after alpha-beta-depleted transplantation in children. For TCRbeta, the library was prepared with unique molecular identifiers. Via MiXCR, TCRdb re-called the PCR reads, giving one row per CDR3 protein. Seen here are some 460,000 distinct CDR3 sequences, about 16% observed once, and the top ten hold 25% to 30%. This sample comprised PBMCs, mostly from graft donor cells, obtained 360 days after TCRalphabeta/CD19-depleted stem cell transplant. These receptors were taken from a boy in the first two years of life who had a stem cell transplant for Wiskott-Aldrich syndrome, so the T cells may come from the graft donor.

The chain links TRBV4-1 to TRBJ2-7; no reliable D call. The CDR3 length is 14 residues. CDR1 is MGHRA, CDR2 YSYEKL, per germline. V shed 3 bases and J shed 7 bases, with 16 bases lying between them. For the CDR3, the DNA is TGCGCCAGCAGCCATAGCTCCCCCCTTGGGGAGCAGTACTTC. Its translation is CASSHSSPLGEQYF.

The chain has TRBV20-1 and TRBJ2-7; TRBD1 aligns across 10 bases. This CDR3 region has 13 residues. Germline-derived CDR1 and CDR2 are DFQATT and SNEGSKA (reference sequence). Unmatched junction bases numbered 8, after V lost 5 bases and J lost 7 bases. CDR3 bases: TGCAGTGCTCAGGGGACAGGGGCGAGGGAGCAGTACTTC. Its translation: CSAQGTGAREQYF.

This chain uses TRBV3-1 with TRBJ2-7, with a possible D match to TRBD2 (6 bases). Trimming took off 3 bases at V and 2 bases at J, with 23 bases between the two ends. The CDR3 loop spans 18 amino acids. CDR1 is LGHDT and CDR2 is YNNKEL in the germline V gene (reference sequence). CDR3 coding DNA: TGTGCCAGCAGCCAGGTCCTTCGCTTGGGGAGGAGGACCTACGAGCAGTACTTC. It codes for CASSQVLRLGRRTYEQYF.

This clonotype was observed at least ten times. This chain connects TRBV7-2 to TRBJ2-7; possible D gene TRBD2, 6 bases. This CDR3 is built from 12 residues. The V and J ends lost 6 bases and 4 bases respectively, with 10 bases between them. Germline V gives CDR1 SGHTA, CDR2 FQGNSA. The CDR3 sequence: CASSPAGYEQYF. In DNA form, the CDR3 reads TGTGCCAGCAGTCCCGCGGGGTACGAGCAGTACTTC.

This clonotype was detected a few times. The V call is TRBV2, the J call TRBJ1-5; D is uncertain. Per germline, CDR1 SNHLY and CDR2 FYNNEI. Trimming cost V 5 bases and J 8 bases, with 19 bases left between them. The CDR3 consists of 15 residues. CDR3 sequence reads: CASSSDASPVEPQHF. The CDR3 region has the DNA TGTGCCAGCAGTTCGGACGCCTCCCCCGTGGAGCCCCAGCATTTT.

CDR3 amino acids: CASSLARWDSGNHEQYF. Written as DNA, the CDR3 is TGTGCCAGCAGTTTAGCGCGTTGGGATAGCGGGAACCACGAGCAGTACTTC. V is TRBV12-3 or TRBV12-4 and J is TRBJ2-7; TRBD2 agrees at 8 bases. V was clipped by 0 bases and J by 5 bases; unmatched bases: 12. The CDR3 is 17 residues long.

The V and J genes are TRBV20-1 and TRBJ2-2; 9 positions match TRBD2. Germline CDR1 and CDR2: DFQATT and SNEGSKA (reference sequence). CDR3 length: 14 residues. With V trimmed by 0 bases and J by 4 bases, 0 bases remained unmatched. The CDR3 bases are TGCAGTGCTAGAGAGCGGGAGGGCACCGGGGAGCTGTTTTTT. Translating it yields CSAREREGTGELFF.

A remark on this clonotype: One junction end does not reproduce the germline sequence, and a read error may be involved. The V and J genes are TRBV29-1 and TRBJ2-1, with D maybe TRBD2 (6 bases). The germline V gene encodes CDR1 SQVTM and CDR2 ANQGSEA. This CDR3 has 17 amino acids. This CDR3 is CSVEGSRGRSSYDEQFF. The CDR3 DNA reads as TGCAGCGTAGAAGGTAGCCGTGGGAGGAGCTCCTACGATGAGCAGTTCTTC.

This sequence joins TRBV4-1 and TRBJ1-4; D is undetermined. Per germline, CDR1 MGHRA and CDR2 YSYEKL. Trimming stripped 4 bases from V and 8 bases from J, with 11 bases between. The CDR3 totals 13 residues. The CDR3 loop reads CASSPRLFEKLFF. The CDR3 DNA is TGCGCCAGCAGCCCGAGGCTCTTCGAAAAACTGTTTTTT.

The chain has TRBV2 and TRBJ2-1, with unresolved D. V was pared by 2 bases and J by 3 bases, with 14 bases between. CDR3 length equals 16 residues. Germline-derived CDR1 and CDR2 are SNHLY and FYNNEI. CDR3 region: CASSEYRQNSYNEQFF. CDR3 nucleotide sequence: TGTGCCAGCAGTGAATATAGGCAGAACAGCTACAATGAGCAGTTCTTC.